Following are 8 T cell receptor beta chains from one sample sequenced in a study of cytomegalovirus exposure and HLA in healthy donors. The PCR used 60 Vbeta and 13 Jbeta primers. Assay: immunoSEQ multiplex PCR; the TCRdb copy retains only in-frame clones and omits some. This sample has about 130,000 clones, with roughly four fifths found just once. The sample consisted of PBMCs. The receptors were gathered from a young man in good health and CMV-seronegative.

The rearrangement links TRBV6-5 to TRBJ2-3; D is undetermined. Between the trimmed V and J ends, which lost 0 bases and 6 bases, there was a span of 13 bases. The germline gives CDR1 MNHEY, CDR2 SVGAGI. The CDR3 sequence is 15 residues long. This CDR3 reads CASSYSNGAGDTQYF. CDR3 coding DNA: TGTGCCAGCAGTTACTCGAACGGTGCCGGGGATACGCAGTATTTT.

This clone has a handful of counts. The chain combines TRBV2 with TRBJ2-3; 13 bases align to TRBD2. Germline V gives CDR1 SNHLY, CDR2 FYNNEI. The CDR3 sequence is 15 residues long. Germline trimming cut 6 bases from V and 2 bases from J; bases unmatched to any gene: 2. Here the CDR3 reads CASSGLAGATDTQYF. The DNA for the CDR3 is TGTGCCAGCAGCGGACTAGCGGGAGCCACAGATACGCAGTATTTT.

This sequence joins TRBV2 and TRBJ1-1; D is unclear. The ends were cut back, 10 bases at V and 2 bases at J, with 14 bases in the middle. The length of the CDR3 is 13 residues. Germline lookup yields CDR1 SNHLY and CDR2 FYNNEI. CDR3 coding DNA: TGTGCCACTCGCTTGGGCCTAAACACTGAAGCTTTCTTT. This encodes CATRLGLNTEAFF.

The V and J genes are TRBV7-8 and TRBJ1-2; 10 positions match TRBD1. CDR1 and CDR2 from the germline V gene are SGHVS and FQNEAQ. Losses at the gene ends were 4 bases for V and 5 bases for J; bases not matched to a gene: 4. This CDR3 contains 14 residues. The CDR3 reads CASSSTGGVYGYTF. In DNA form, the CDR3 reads TGTGCCAGCAGCTCGACAGGGGGCGTGTATGGCTACACCTTC.

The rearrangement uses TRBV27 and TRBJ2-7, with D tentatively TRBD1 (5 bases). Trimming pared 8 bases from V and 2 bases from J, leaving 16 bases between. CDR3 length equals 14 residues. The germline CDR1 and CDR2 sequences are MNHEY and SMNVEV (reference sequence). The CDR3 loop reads CASAPRAGPYEQYF. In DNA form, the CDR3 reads TGTGCCAGCGCCCCCCGCGCAGGGCCCTACGAGCAGTACTTC.

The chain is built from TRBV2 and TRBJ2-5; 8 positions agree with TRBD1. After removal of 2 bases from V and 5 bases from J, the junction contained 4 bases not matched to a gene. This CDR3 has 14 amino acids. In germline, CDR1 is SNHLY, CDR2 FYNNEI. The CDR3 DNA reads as TGTGCCAGCAGTGAACAGGGGGCTGAGGAGACCCAGTACTTC. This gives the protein CASSEQGAEETQYF.

The CDR3 nucleotides are TGTGCCAGCACTGGCGGGAGTAACGAGCAGTACTTC. Amino acid sequence: CASTGGSNEQYF. The genes are TRBV28 and TRBJ2-5, with 7 bases matching TRBD2. TRBJ2-7 explains the end of the DNA better; the J call may be wrong. This CDR3 has 12 residues. Germline CDR1 reads MDHEN; CDR2 reads SYDVKM.

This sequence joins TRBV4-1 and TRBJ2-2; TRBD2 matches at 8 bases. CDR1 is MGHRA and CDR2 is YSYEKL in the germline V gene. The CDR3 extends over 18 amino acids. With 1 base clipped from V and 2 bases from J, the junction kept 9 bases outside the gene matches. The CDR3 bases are TGCGCCAGCAGCCAAGCCGCGGGACTAGAGGATAACACCGGGGAGCTGTTTTTT. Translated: CASSQAAGLEDNTGELFF.